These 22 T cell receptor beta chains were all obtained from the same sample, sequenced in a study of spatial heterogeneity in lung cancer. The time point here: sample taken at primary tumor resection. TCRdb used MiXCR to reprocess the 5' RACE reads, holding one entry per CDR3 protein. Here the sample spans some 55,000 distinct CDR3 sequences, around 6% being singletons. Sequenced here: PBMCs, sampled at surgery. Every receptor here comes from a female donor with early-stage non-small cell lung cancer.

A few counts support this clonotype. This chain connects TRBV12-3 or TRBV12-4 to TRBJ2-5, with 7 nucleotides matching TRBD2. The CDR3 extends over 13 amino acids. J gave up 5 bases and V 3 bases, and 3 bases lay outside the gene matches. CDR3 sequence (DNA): TGTGCCAGCAGTTTTCAGCGGGGTGAGACCCAGTACTTC. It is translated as CASSFQRGETQYF.

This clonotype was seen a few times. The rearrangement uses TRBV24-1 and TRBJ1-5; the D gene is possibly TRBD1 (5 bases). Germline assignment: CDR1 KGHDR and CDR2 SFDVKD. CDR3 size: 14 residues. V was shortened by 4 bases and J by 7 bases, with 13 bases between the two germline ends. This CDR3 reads CATSDLPGFQPQHF. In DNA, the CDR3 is TGTGCCACCAGTGACCTACCAGGGTTCCAGCCCCAGCATTTT.

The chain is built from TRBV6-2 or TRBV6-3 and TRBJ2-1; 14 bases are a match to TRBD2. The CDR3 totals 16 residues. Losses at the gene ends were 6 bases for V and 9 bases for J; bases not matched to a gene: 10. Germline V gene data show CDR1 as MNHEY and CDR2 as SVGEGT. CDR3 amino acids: CASRRSGTSGSVEQFF. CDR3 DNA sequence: TGTGCCAGCAGACGTAGTGGGACTAGCGGGAGTGTTGAGCAGTTCTTC.

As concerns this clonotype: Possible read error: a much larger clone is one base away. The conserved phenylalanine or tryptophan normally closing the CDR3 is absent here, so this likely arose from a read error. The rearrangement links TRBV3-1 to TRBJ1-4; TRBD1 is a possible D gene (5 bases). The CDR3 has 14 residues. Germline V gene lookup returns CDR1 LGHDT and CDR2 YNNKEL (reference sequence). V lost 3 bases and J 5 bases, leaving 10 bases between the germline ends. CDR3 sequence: CASSHRQPNEKLFL. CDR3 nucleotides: TGTGCCAGCAGCCACCGACAGCCAAATGAAAAACTGTTTTTA.

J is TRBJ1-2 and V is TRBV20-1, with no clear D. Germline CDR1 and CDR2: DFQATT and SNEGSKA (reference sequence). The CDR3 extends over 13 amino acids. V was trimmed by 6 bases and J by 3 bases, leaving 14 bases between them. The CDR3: CSAASGSHYGYTF. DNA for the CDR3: TGCAGTGCCGCTTCCGGGTCCCACTATGGCTACACCTTC.

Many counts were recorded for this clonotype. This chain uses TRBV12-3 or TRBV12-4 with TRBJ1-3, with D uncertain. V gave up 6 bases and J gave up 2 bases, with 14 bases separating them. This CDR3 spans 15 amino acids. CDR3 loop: CASSALQFAGNTIYF. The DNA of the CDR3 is TGTGCCAGCAGCGCCCTTCAGTTCGCTGGAAACACCATATATTTT.

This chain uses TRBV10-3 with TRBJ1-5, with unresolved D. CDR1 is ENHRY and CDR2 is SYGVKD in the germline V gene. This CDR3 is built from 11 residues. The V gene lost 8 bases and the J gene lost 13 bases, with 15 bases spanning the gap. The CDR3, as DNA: TGTGCCATCGGTCCTCGTGACGTACAGCATTTT. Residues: CAIGPRDVQHF.

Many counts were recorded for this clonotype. CDR3 DNA sequence: TGCGCCAGCAGCTGGACCCGGGACGCATACAATGAGCAGTTCTTC. Translating it yields CASSWTRDAYNEQFF. The chain employs TRBV5-1 and TRBJ2-1, with D possibly being TRBD1 or TRBD2 (5 bases each). V was pared by 3 bases and J by 4 bases, with 14 bases between. Germline CDR1 is SGHRS and CDR2 is YFSETQ. This CDR3 is built from 15 residues.

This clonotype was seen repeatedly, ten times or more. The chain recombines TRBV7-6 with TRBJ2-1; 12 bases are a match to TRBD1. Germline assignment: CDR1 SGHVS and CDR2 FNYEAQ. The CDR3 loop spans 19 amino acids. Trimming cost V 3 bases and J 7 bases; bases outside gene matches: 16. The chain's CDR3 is CASSFCGTGGAGTPNEQFF. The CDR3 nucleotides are TGTGCCAGCAGCTTTTGCGGGACAGGGGGCGCTGGGACCCCGAATGAGCAGTTCTTC.

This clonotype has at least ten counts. CDR3 nucleotides: TGTGCCAGCAGCTTGCACACGGCTGGCACTGAAGCTTTCTTT. It specifies CASSLHTAGTEAFF. The chain links TRBV5-5 to TRBJ1-1; no clear D gene. The germline V gene has CDR1 SGHKS and CDR2 YYEKEE (reference sequence). V lost 1 base to trimming and J lost 4 bases, with 11 bases between them. This CDR3 is built from 14 residues.

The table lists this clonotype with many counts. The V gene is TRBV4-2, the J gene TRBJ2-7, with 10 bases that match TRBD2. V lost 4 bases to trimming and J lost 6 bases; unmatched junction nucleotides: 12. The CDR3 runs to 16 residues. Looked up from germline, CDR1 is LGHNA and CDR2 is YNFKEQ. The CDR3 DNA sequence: TGTGCCAGCAGCCCGACGAGCGGGAGGGCCGCCATCGAGCAGTACTTC. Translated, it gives CASSPTSGRAAIEQYF.

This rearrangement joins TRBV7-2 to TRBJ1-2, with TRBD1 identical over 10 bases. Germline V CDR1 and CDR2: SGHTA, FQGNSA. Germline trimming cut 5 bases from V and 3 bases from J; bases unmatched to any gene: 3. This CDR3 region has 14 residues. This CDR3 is CASSEGTGDYGYTF. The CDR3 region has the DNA TGTGCCAGCAGCGAGGGGACAGGGGACTATGGCTACACCTTC.

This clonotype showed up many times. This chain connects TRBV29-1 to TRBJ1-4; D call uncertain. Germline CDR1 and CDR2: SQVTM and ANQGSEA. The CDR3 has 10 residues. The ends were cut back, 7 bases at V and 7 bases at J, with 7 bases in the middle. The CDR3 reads CSAHSEKLFF. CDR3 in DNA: TGCAGCGCACACTCTGAAAAACTGTTTTTT. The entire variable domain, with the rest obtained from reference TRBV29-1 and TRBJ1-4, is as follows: SAVISQKPSRDICQRGTSLTIQCQVDSQVTMMFWYRQQPGQSLTLIATANQGSEATYESGFVIDKFPISRPNLTFSTLTVSNMSPEDSSIYLCSAHSEKLFFGSGTQLSVL.

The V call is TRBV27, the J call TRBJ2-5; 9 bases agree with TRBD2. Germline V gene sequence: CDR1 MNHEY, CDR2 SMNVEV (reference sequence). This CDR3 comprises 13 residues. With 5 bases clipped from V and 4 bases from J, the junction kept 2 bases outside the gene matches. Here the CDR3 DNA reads TGTGCCAGCAGTATTAGCGGGAGAGAGACCCAGTACTTC. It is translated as CASSISGRETQYF.

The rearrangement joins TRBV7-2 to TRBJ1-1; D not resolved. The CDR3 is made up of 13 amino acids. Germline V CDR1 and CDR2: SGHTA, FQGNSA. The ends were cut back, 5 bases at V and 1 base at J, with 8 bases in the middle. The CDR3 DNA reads TGTGCCAGCAGCGCGTCAGAGAACACTGAAGCTTTCTTT. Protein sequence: CASSASENTEAFF. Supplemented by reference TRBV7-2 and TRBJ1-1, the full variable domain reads GAGVSQSPSNKVTEKGKDVELRCDPISGHTALYWYRQSLGQGLEFLIYFQGNSAPDKSGLPSDRFSAERTGGSVSTLTIQRTQQEDSAVYLCASSASENTEAFFGQGTRLTVV.

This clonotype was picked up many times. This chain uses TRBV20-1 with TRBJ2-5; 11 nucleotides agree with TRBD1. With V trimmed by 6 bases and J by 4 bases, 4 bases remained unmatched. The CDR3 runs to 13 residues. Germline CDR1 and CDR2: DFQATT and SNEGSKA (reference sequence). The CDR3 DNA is TGCAGTGCAGAGGGACAGGGGGTAGAGACCCAGTACTTC. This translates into CSAEGQGVETQYF.

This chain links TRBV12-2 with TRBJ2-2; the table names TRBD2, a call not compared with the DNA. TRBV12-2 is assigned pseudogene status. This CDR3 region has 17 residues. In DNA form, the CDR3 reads TGTGCAAGTCGCGGGACTAGCGGGAGGTTATCAACCGGGGAGCTGTTTTTT. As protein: CASRGTSGRLSTGELFF.

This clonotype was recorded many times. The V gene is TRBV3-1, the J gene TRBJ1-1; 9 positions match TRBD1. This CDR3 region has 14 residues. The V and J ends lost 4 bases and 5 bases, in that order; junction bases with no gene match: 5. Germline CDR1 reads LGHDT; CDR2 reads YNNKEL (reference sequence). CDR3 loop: CASSPGQGGTEAFF. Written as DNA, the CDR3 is TGTGCCAGCAGCCCGGGACAGGGAGGGACTGAAGCTTTCTTT. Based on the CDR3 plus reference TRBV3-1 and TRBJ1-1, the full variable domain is DTAVSQTPKYLVTQMGNDKSIKCEQNLGHDTMYWYKQDSKKFLKIMFSYNNKELIINETVPNRFSPKSPDKAHLNLHINSLELGDSAVYFCASSPGQGGTEAFFGQGTRLTVV.

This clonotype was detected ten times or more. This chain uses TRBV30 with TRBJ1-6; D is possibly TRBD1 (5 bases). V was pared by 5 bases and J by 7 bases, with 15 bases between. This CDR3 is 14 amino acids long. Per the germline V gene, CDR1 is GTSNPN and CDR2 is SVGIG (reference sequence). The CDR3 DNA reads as TGTGCCTGGGGGCCAGGGCTTCCGAATTCACCCCTCCACTTT. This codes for CAWGPGLPNSPLHF.

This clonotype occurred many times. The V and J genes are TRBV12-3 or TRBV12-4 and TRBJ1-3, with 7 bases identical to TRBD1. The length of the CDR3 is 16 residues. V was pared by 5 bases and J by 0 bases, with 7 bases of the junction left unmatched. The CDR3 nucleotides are TGTGCCAGCAGTACGGGACAGACGTTCTCTGGAAACACCATATATTTT. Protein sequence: CASSTGQTFSGNTIYF.

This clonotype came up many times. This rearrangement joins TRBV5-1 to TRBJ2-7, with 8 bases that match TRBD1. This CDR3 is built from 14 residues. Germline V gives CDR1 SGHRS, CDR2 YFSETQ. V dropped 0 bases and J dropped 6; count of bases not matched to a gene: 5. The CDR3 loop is CASSLGQGLGEQYF. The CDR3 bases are TGCGCCAGCAGCTTGGGACAGGGGCTGGGCGAGCAGTACTTC.

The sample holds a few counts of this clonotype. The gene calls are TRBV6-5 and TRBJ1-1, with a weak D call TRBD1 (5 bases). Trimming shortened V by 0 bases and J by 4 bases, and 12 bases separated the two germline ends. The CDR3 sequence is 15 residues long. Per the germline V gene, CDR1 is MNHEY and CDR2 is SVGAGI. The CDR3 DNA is TGTGCCAGCAGTTACTCGTTCCAGGGTGGCACTGAAGCTTTCTTT. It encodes CASSYSFQGGTEAFF.